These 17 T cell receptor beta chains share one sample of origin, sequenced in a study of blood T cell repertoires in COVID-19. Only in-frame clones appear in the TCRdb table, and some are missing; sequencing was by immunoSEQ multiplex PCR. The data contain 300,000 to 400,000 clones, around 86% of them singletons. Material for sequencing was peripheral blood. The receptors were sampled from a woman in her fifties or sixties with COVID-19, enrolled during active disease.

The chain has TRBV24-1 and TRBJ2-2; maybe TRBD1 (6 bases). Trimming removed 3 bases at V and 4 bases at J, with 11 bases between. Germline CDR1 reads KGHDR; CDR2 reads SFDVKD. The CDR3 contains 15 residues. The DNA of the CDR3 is TGTGCCACCAGTGATCCCGGACAGCCCACCGGGGAGCTGTTTTTT. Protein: CATSDPGQPTGELFF.

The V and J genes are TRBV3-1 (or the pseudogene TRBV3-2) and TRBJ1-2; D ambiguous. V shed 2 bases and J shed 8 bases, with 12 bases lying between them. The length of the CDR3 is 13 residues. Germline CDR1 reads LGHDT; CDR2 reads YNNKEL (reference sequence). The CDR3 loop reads CASSQTDLRGYTF. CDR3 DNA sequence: TGTGCCAGCAGCCAAACGGACTTGAGAGGCTACACCTTC.

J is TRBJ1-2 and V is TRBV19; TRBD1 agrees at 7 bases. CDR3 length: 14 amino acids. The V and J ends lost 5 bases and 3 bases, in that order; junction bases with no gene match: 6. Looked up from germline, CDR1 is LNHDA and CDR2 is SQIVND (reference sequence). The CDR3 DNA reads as TGTGCCAGTAGTCCGACAGGGCCCGACTATGGCTACACCTTC. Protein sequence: CASSPTGPDYGYTF.

In nucleotides, the CDR3 is TGTGCCAGCAGTTTAAGGACAGGCCGGGATCAGCCCCAGCATTTT. Translation gives CASSLRTGRDQPQHF. The chain combines TRBV6-5 with TRBJ1-5, with 7 bases lining up with TRBD1. The CDR3 has 15 residues. The junction had 8 bases not matched to a gene; V was cut back by 4 bases and J by 5 bases. Germline assignment: CDR1 MNHEY and CDR2 SVGAGI.

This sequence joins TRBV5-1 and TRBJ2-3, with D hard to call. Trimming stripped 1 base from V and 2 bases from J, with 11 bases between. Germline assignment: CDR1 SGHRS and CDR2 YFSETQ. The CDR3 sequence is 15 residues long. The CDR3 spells CASSLLISYTDTQYF. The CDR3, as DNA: TGCGCCAGCAGCTTGCTTATCTCTTACACAGATACGCAGTATTTT.

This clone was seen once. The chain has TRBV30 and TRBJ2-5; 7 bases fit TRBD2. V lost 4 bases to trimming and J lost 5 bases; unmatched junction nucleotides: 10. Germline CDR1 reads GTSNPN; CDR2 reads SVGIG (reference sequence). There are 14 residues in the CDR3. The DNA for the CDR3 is TGTGCCTGGACTAGAGCGGGATTTCGCGAGACCCAGTACTTC. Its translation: CAWTRAGFRETQYF.

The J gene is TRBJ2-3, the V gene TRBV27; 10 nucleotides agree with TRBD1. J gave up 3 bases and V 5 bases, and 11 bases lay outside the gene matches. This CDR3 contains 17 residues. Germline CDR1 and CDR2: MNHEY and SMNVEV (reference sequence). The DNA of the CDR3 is TGTGCCAGCAGTCCAGGGACAGGGGTTGTTCGGACAGATACGCAGTATTTT. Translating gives CASSPGTGVVRTDTQYF.

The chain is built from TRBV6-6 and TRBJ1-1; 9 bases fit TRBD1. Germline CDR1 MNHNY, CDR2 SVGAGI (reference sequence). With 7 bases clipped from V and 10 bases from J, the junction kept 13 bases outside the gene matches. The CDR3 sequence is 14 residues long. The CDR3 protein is CASTSDRGELSAFF. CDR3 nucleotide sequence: TGTGCCAGCACCTCAGACAGGGGGGAATTGTCAGCTTTCTTT.

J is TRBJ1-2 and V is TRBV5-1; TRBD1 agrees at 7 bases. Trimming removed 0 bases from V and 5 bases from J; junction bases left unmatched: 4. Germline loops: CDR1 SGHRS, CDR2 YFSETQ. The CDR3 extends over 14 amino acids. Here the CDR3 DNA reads TGCGCCAGCAGCTTGGACGCAGGGGGGTATGGCTACACCTTC. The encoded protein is CASSLDAGGYGYTF.

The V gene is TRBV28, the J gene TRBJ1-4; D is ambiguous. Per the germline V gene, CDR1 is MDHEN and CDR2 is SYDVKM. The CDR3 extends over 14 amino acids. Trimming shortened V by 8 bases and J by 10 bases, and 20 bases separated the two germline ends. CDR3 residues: CASSFPGSELKLFF. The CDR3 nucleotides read TGTGCCAGCTCCTTTCCGGGATCCGAGTTAAAACTGTTTTTT. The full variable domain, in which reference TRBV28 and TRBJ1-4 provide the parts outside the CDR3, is DVKVTQSSRYLVKRTGEKVFLECVQDMDHENMFWYRQDPGLGLRLIYFSYDVKMKEKGDIPEGYSVSREKKERFSLILESASTNQTSMYLCASSFPGSELKLFFGSGTQLSVL.

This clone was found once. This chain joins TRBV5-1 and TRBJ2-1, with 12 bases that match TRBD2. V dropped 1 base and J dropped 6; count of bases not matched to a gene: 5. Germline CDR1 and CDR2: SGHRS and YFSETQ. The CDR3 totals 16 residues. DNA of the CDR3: TGCGCCAGCAGCTTGAATCTAGCGGGAGGGAGCAATGAGCAGTTCTTC. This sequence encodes CASSLNLAGGSNEQFF.

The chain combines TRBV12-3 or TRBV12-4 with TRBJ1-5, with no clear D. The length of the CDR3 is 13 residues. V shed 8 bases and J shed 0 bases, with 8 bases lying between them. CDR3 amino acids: CASHRDSNQPQHF. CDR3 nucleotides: TGTGCCAGCCACAGAGATAGCAATCAGCCCCAGCATTTT.

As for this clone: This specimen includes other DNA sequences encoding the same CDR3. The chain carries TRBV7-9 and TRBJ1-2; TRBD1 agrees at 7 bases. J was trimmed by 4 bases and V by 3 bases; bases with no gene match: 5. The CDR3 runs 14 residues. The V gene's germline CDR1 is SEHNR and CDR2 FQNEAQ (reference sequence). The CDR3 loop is CASSLETGFYGYTF. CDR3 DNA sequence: TGTGCCAGCAGCTTGGAGACAGGGTTCTATGGCTACACCTTC.

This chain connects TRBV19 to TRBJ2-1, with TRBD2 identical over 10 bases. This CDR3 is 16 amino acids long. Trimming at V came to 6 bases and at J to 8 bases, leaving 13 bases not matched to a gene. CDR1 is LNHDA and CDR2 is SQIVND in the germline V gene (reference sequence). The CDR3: CASSHIMASGSYEQFF. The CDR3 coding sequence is TGTGCCAGTAGCCATATAATGGCTAGCGGGAGCTATGAGCAGTTCTTC.

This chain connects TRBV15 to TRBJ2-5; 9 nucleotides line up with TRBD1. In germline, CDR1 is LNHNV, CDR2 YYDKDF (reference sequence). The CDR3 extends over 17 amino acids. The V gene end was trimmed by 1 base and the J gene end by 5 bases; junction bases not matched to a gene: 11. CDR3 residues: CATSRAPTGGLGETQYF. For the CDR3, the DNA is TGTGCCACCAGCAGAGCCCCGACAGGGGGATTAGGGGAGACCCAGTACTTC.

CDR3 DNA sequence: TGTGCCAGCAGCCCATCACTAGTGGGAGGCACAGATACGCAGTATTTT. This codes for CASSPSLVGGTDTQYF. This sequence joins TRBV7-3 and TRBJ2-3; the D gene is possibly TRBD2 (5 bases). Trimming removed 5 bases from V and 1 base from J, with 16 bases in between. Germline V lookup: CDR1 SGHTA, CDR2 FQGTGA. The CDR3 consists of 16 residues.

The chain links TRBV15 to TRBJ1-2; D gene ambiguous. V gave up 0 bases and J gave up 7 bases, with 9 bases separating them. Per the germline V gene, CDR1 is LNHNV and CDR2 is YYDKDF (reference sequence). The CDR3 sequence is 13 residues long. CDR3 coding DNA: TGTGCCACCAGCAGAGATGGGCAAATTGGCTACACCTTC. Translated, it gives CATSRDGQIGYTF. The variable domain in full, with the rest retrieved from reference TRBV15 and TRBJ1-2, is DAMVIQNPRYQVTQFGKPVTLSCSQTLNHNVMYWYQQKSSQAPKLLFHYYDKDFNNEADTPDNFQSRRPNTSFCFLDIRSPGLGDTAMYLCATSRDGQIGYTFGSGTRLTVV.